Listed below are T cell receptor beta chains from one sample, sequenced in a study of T cells in Graves' hyperthyroidism and ophthalmopathy. Using its own MiXCR run on the multiplex PCR reads, TCRdb lists one record per CDR3 protein. The table records about 350,000 distinct CDR3 sequences, around 13% of them present only once. Sequences were obtained from blood. The receptors were gathered from a woman in her 30s with Graves' hyperthyroidism. Each CDR3 is given with its conserved first and last residue. A D gene is named only where the DNA matches it firmly. Clone sizes are given selectively: once, few, many, or a class where the clone is expanded.

TRBV7-2	.	TRBJ2-3	.	CASSHGWCGVDTQYF	TGTGCCAGCAGCCACGGATGGTGCGGGGTAGATACGCAGTATTTT
TRBV6-5	few	TRBJ1-1	TRBD1	CASSSFRGRETNTEAFF	TGTGCTAGCAGTTCATTCAGGGGGCGTGAAACGAACACTGAAGCTTTCTTT
TRBV11-2	many	TRBJ1-2	.	CASSRDNDGYGYTF	TGTGCCAGCAGTCGAGACAATGATGGCTATGGCTACACCTTC
TRBV7-2	.	TRBJ1-4	TRBD1	CASSLGDRGRVKLFF	TGTGCCAGCAGCTTAGGGGACAGGGGGAGGGTAAAACTGTTTTTT
TRBV3-1	many	TRBJ1-2	.	CASSQVAGYGYTF	TGTGCCAGCAGCCAAGTGGCAGGTTATGGCTACACCTTC
TRBV12-3/TRBV12-4	many	TRBJ2-5	.	CASRPTGVRQETQYF	TGTGCCAGCAGGCCAACAGGAGTCCGGCAAGAGACCCAGTACTTC
TRBV28	.	TRBJ2-3	.	CASSSEGTSTDTQYF	TGTGCCAGCAGTTCGGAGGGTACTAGCACAGATACGCAGTATTTT
TRBV12-5	many	TRBJ2-1	TRBD2	CASGLVLGGSGNNEQFF	TGTGCTAGTGGTTTGGTACTAGGCGGGAGTGGCAACAATGAGCAGTTCTTC
TRBV5-4	few	TRBJ2-5	.	CASSLGASYAETQYF	TGTGCCAGCAGCTTGGGCGCTAGCTATGCGGAGACCCAGTACTTC
TRBV3-1	.	TRBJ2-7	.	CASSQDRDFDEQYF	TGTGCCAGCAGCCAAGACCGGGACTTCGACGAGCAGTACTTC
TRBV7-6	.	TRBJ2-1	.	CASSRSGLSSYNEQFF	TGTGCCAGCAGCCGTTCGGGTCTAAGCTCCTACAATGAGCAGTTCTTC
TRBV6-2/TRBV6-3	many	TRBJ1-1	.	CASSPILNRETFF	TGTGCCAGCAGTCCGATCCTGAACAGGGAGACTTTCTTT
TRBV19	.	TRBJ2-5	TRBD1	CASSMGQVGETQYF	TGTGCCAGTAGTATGGGACAGGTAGGAGAGACCCAGTACTTC